A single sample is the source of the 28 T cell receptor beta chains below, sequenced in a study of cytomegalovirus exposure and HLA in healthy donors. With 60 Vbeta and 13 Jbeta primers, the PCR was carried out. The protocol was immunoSEQ multiplex PCR, while the TCRdb copy is restricted to in-frame clones and leaves out a portion. This sample carries approximately 150,000 clones, about four fifths of them seen once, and the ten largest clones take roughly 5%. Sequencing was performed on PBMCs. The receptors derive from a man aged 18 to 29 in good health and CMV-seronegative.

This chain links TRBV27 with TRBJ1-2, with D tentatively TRBD1 (5 bases). Per germline, CDR1 MNHEY and CDR2 SMNVEV (reference sequence). The V and J ends lost 2 bases and 8 bases respectively, with 12 bases between them. This CDR3 comprises 13 residues. The CDR3 nucleotides are TGTGCCAGCAGTTTAGCAGGGTCTAAGGGCTACACCTTC. Translated: CASSLAGSKGYTF.

This rearrangement joins TRBV27 to TRBJ2-6; 7 bases are shared with TRBD1. Germline CDR1 is MNHEY and CDR2 is SMNVEV (reference sequence). CDR3 length: 15 amino acids. The ends lost 6 bases at V and 2 bases at J; junction bases unmatched: 4. The CDR3 protein is CASRKDRAGANVLTF. CDR3 DNA sequence: TGTGCCAGCAGGAAAGACAGGGCTGGGGCCAACGTCCTGACTTTC.

The genes are TRBV6-5 and TRBJ1-5, with a tentative D call TRBD1 (5 bases). V lost 6 bases and J lost 3, with 12 bases in between. Germline CDR1 MNHEY, CDR2 SVGAGI. The CDR3 is 14 amino acids. The CDR3 spells CASRPQGINQPQHF. CDR3 nucleotides: TGTGCCAGCAGACCCCAGGGTATCAATCAGCCCCAGCATTTT.

This chain connects TRBV5-1 to TRBJ2-7; 10 bases are a match to TRBD2. Germline V CDR1 and CDR2: SGHRS, YFSETQ. Trimming at V came to 6 bases and at J to 3 bases, leaving 9 bases not matched to a gene. The CDR3 is made up of 15 amino acids. DNA for the CDR3: TGCGCCAGCACCCCAAGCGGGAGGGCCGTCTACGAGCAGTACTTC. This gives the protein CASTPSGRAVYEQYF.

The rearrangement joins TRBV27 to TRBJ1-2, with a possible D match to TRBD1 (6 bases). Trimming took 8 bases from V and 6 from J, leaving 19 bases between them. The CDR3 extends over 14 amino acids. Germline V CDR1 and CDR2: MNHEY, SMNVEV (reference sequence). CDR3 bases: TGTGCCAGCCGAGAACAGGGTCAGGGCGATGGCTACACCTTC. This sequence encodes CASREQGQGDGYTF.

The genes are TRBV10-3 and TRBJ1-1; 7 nucleotides agree with TRBD1. Per germline, CDR1 ENHRY and CDR2 SYGVKD. CDR3 length: 15 residues. The J segment lost 4 bases and the V segment lost 3 bases, leaving 8 bases of the junction unmatched. The DNA for the CDR3 is TGTGCCATCAGTGACTTGACAGGGAGGAGCACTGAAGCTTTCTTT. This sequence encodes CAISDLTGRSTEAFF.

This chain uses TRBV14 with TRBJ2-1, with D possibly TRBD1 on 6 matching bases. V lost 3 bases and J 2 bases, leaving 14 bases between the germline ends. CDR1 and CDR2 from the germline V gene are SGHDN and FVKESK. The CDR3 runs to 16 residues. The CDR3 loop is CASSQMTGRPYNEQFF. The CDR3 region has the DNA TGTGCCAGCAGCCAGATGACAGGACGGCCCTACAATGAGCAGTTCTTC.

The count of this clone is one. J is TRBJ2-1 and V is TRBV27; 10 bases align to TRBD1. The CDR3 runs to 14 residues. J gave up 7 bases and V 2 bases, and 2 bases lay outside the gene matches. Germline V gene sequence: CDR1 MNHEY, CDR2 SMNVEV (reference sequence). CDR3 loop: CASSLRTGGNEQFF. In DNA, the CDR3 is TGTGCCAGCAGTTTAAGGACAGGGGGGAATGAGCAGTTCTTC.

The rearrangement uses TRBV4-2 and TRBJ1-1; a possible D gene is TRBD1 (5 bases). Germline V gives CDR1 LGHNA, CDR2 YNFKEQ. This CDR3 region has 14 residues. Trimming took off 0 bases at V and 7 bases at J, with 12 bases between the two ends. The CDR3 bases are TGTGCCAGCAGCCAAGATCCTGTGGGGGGTGAAGCTTTCTTT. Its translation: CASSQDPVGGEAFF.

This clone turned up a few times. The chain combines TRBV14 with TRBJ1-4, with a possible D match to TRBD1 (5 bases). V was pared by 3 bases and J by 7 bases, with 15 bases between. Germline CDR1 SGHDN, CDR2 FVKESK. The CDR3 contains 15 residues. CDR3 DNA sequence: TGTGCCAGCAGCCAGGGACTTAATCAAGGTGAAAAACTGTTTTTT. This encodes CASSQGLNQGEKLFF.

The rearrangement links TRBV9 to TRBJ2-3; D not certain. Germline assignment: CDR1 SGDLS and CDR2 YYNGEE. The CDR3 spans 14 residues. Deletions cut 0 bases from V and 2 bases from J, with 7 bases between. The CDR3 sequence: CASSVGPVTDTQYF. The CDR3 DNA reads TGTGCCAGCAGCGTAGGCCCAGTCACAGATACGCAGTATTTT.

V gene TRBV6-1 combines with J gene TRBJ2-5; 7 bases map to TRBD1. The end of the DNA fits TRBJ2-7 better, so the J call may be wrong. Germline loops: CDR1 MNHNS, CDR2 SASEGT. This CDR3 is built from 14 residues. The CDR3 DNA reads as TGTGCCAGCAGTGAAAGGGACAGAGCCTACGAGCAGTACTTC. Translation gives CASSERDRAYEQYF.

The V gene is TRBV15, the J gene TRBJ2-3; 8 bases agree with TRBD2. Germline assignment: CDR1 LNHNV and CDR2 YYDKDF (reference sequence). Germline trimming cut 4 bases from V and 1 base from J; bases unmatched to any gene: 4. This CDR3 has 15 residues. The CDR3 bases are TGTGCCACCAGCATCGGGGGGGCAGGCACAGATACGCAGTATTTT. Amino acids: CATSIGGAGTDTQYF.

V is TRBV18 and J is TRBJ1-1, with 7 nucleotides matching TRBD1. This CDR3 has 14 amino acids. The junction had 6 bases not matched to a gene; V was cut back by 2 bases and J by 6 bases. CDR1 is KGHSH and CDR2 is LQKENI in the germline V gene. CDR3 loop: CASSPSTGYAEAFF. The CDR3 nucleotides read TGTGCCAGCTCACCATCGACAGGGTATGCTGAAGCTTTCTTT.

V is TRBV4-1 and J is TRBJ2-5; D is unclear. This CDR3 comprises 15 residues. Germline CDR1 is MGHRA and CDR2 is YSYEKL. V was pared by 1 base and J by 7 bases, with 16 bases between. Here the CDR3 DNA reads TGCGCCAGCAGCCAAGCGTTTGGAGACCGGGTGACCCAGTACTTC. This translates into CASSQAFGDRVTQYF.

This rearrangement joins TRBV19 to TRBJ2-5; 13 nucleotides match TRBD2. V lost 10 bases, J lost 5 bases, and 10 bases stayed unmatched. CDR3 size: 15 residues. Germline CDR1 is LNHDA and CDR2 is SQIVND (reference sequence). CDR3 sequence reads: CATSGLAGLRETQYF. CDR3 in DNA: TGTGCCACCTCGGGACTAGCGGGGCTGAGGGAGACCCAGTACTTC.

This chain uses TRBV5-1 with TRBJ2-2; 8 nucleotides align to TRBD1. This CDR3 comprises 15 residues. Germline values: CDR1 SGHRS, CDR2 YFSETQ. The V gene end was trimmed by 2 bases and the J gene end by 5 bases; junction bases not matched to a gene: 5. CDR3 in DNA: TGCGCCAGCAGCTTAAGCAGGGGGCTTACCGGGGAGCTGTTTTTT. Amino acids: CASSLSRGLTGELFF.

The CDR3 coding sequence is TGTGCCAGCAGTGGACAGGGAACAGGGGAAGCCTACAATGAGCAGTTCTTC. Encoded protein: CASSGQGTGEAYNEQFF. This chain joins TRBV2 and TRBJ2-1, with 7 bases identical to TRBD1. The CDR3 sequence is 17 residues long. CDR1 SNHLY and CDR2 FYNNEI come from the germline V gene. J gave up 2 bases and V 4 bases, and 11 bases lay outside the gene matches.

V gene TRBV12-5 combines with J gene TRBJ1-1, with TRBD1 matching 9 bases. The germline gives CDR1 LGHNT, CDR2 FRNRAP. The J segment lost 4 bases and the V segment lost 0 bases, leaving 3 bases of the junction unmatched. This CDR3 spans 15 amino acids. The CDR3 DNA sequence: TGTGCTAGTGGTTTGGTACAGGGGGCGCTCACTGAAGCTTTCTTT. This gives the protein CASGLVQGALTEAFF.

This chain links TRBV6-5 with TRBJ2-5; D not resolved. Per the germline V gene, CDR1 is MNHEY and CDR2 is SVGAGI. The CDR3 length is 14 residues. Trimming left V 4 bases short and J 5 bases short, with 14 bases between. The CDR3 spells CASSSRLEWETQYF. The CDR3 DNA follows: TGTGCCAGCAGTTCGCGACTTGAGTGGGAGACCCAGTACTTC.

The rearrangement uses TRBV5-8 and TRBJ2-3; D unresolved. This CDR3 spans 12 amino acids. CDR1 and CDR2 from the germline V gene are SGHTS and YDEGEE. Trimming took off 7 bases at V and 10 bases at J, with 16 bases between the two ends. For the CDR3, the DNA is TGTGCCAGCCGTCTCAGTGTGGTTGCGCAGTATTTT. Its protein product is CASRLSVVAQYF.

This chain connects TRBV11-2 to TRBJ2-3; 8 nucleotides agree with TRBD2. The CDR3 spans 18 residues. In germline, CDR1 is SGHAT, CDR2 FQNNGV. The V and J ends lost 5 bases and 0 bases, in that order; junction bases with no gene match: 13. The chain's CDR3 is CASSPMTSAYTSTDTQYF. CDR3 nucleotide sequence: TGTGCCAGCAGCCCTATGACTAGCGCCTATACTAGCACAGATACGCAGTATTTT.

V and J are TRBV9 and TRBJ2-7; tentative D call: TRBD2 (5 bases). There are 14 residues in the CDR3. The ends were cut back, 2 bases at V and 4 bases at J, with 13 bases in the middle. The germline V gene has CDR1 SGDLS and CDR2 YYNGEE. The chain's CDR3 is CASSVLGVGYEQYF. The DNA for the CDR3 is TGTGCCAGCAGCGTCCTGGGAGTTGGGTACGAGCAGTACTTC.

This clone showed up just once. The chain has TRBV5-6 and TRBJ2-3; D may be TRBD2 (6 bases). Germline CDR1 and CDR2: SGHDT and YYEEEE. V was pared by 4 bases and J by 7 bases, with 10 bases between. This CDR3 spans 12 amino acids. As DNA, the CDR3 is TGTGCCAGCAGCGCGGGGTACTATACGCAGTATTTT. Translating gives CASSAGYYTQYF.

This clone was seen more than once but under ten times. The V call is TRBV16, the J call TRBJ2-7, with TRBD2 matching over 8 bases. Germline assignment: CDR1 KGHSY and CDR2 FQNENV. V shed 4 bases and J 3 bases; nucleotides not matched to a gene: 5. This CDR3 comprises 14 residues. As DNA, the CDR3 is TGTGCCAGCAGCCCTCTAGCGGGCCTCTACGAGCAGTACTTC. Translated: CASSPLAGLYEQYF.

This chain uses TRBV5-1 with TRBJ2-1; TRBD1 might be the D (5 bases). Trimming removed 4 bases from V and 6 bases from J, with 17 bases in between. Per germline, CDR1 SGHRS and CDR2 YFSETQ. The length of the CDR3 is 15 residues. CDR3 region: CASSPEGAFGNEQFF. The CDR3 DNA sequence: TGCGCCAGCAGCCCGGAAGGGGCCTTTGGCAATGAGCAGTTCTTC.

In this sample, this clone turned up once. V gene TRBV7-9 combines with J gene TRBJ1-5; D unresolved. Germline CDR1 is SEHNR and CDR2 is FQNEAQ (reference sequence). The CDR3 covers 12 residues. Trimming cost V 5 bases and J 7 bases, with 9 bases left between them. CDR3 nucleotides: TGTGCCAGCAGCCCCCTCGGGCAGCCCCAGCATTTT. As protein: CASSPLGQPQHF.

This chain uses TRBV7-8 with TRBJ2-3; 7 bases agree with TRBD1. The CDR3 contains 12 residues. The trim removed 6 bases at V and 10 bases at J, leaving 7 bases unmatched. Germline lookup yields CDR1 SGHVS and CDR2 FQNEAQ. The CDR3 spells CASRPGGSPQYF. CDR3 in DNA: TGTGCCAGCAGGCCAGGGGGTAGCCCGCAGTATTTT.